This passage covers 11 T cell receptor beta chains from one sample sequenced in a study of blood T cell repertoires in COVID-19. Method: immunoSEQ multiplex PCR; TCRdb's copy keeps in-frame clones and lacks some. The table lists approximately 390,000 clones, 90% of them singletons. The sample comprised peripheral blood. These receptors were obtained from a man between 18 and 29 years old with active or convalescent COVID-19.

This chain connects TRBV27 to TRBJ1-1; 7 nucleotides agree with TRBD1. CDR1 is MNHEY, CDR2 SMNVEV, per germline (reference sequence). The CDR3 covers 14 residues. J was trimmed by 4 bases and V by 4 bases; bases with no gene match: 6. The CDR3 nucleotides read TGTGCCAGCAGTTACAGGGGTTTTTTCACTGAAGCTTTCTTT. This sequence encodes CASSYRGFFTEAFF.

This clone was found a few times. The chain couples TRBV29-1 to TRBJ1-2; weak D call: TRBD1 (5 bases). The germline V gene encodes CDR1 SQVTM and CDR2 ANQGSEA. The CDR3 totals 14 residues. V was trimmed by 4 bases and J by 7 bases, leaving 19 bases between them. The CDR3 sequence is CSVATGGETLGYTF. CDR3 DNA sequence: TGCAGCGTTGCAACAGGTGGAGAGACCCTTGGCTACACCTTC. The full variable domain, its missing parts supplied by reference TRBV29-1 and TRBJ1-2, is SAVISQKPSRDICQRGTSLTIQCQVDSQVTMMFWYRQQPGQSLTLIATANQGSEATYESGFVIDKFPISRPNLTFSTLTVSNMSPEDSSIYLCSVATGGETLGYTFGSGTRLTVV.

CDR3 sequence: CASSLGLAGGGTDTQYF. CDR3 in DNA: TGTGCCAGCAGTTTAGGGCTAGCGGGAGGGGGAACAGATACGCAGTATTTT. The chain combines TRBV27 with TRBJ2-3; 12 bases are shared with TRBD2. This CDR3 spans 17 amino acids. With 2 bases clipped from V and 3 bases from J, the junction kept 6 bases outside the gene matches. Germline lookup yields CDR1 MNHEY and CDR2 SMNVEV (reference sequence).

The chain is built from TRBV28 and TRBJ1-5; the D is unclear. V lost 8 bases, J lost 8 bases, and 13 bases lay in between. CDR3 size: 12 residues. Germline-derived CDR1 and CDR2 are MDHEN and SYDVKM. The CDR3 reads CASYSRWEPQHF. CDR3 in DNA: TGTGCCAGCTATAGCCGATGGGAGCCCCAGCATTTT.

The chain carries TRBV18 and TRBJ2-2, with D possibly being TRBD1 (6 bases). Trimming took off 0 bases at V and 2 bases at J, with 10 bases between the two ends. There are 16 residues in the CDR3. Germline CDR1 KGHSH, CDR2 LQKENI. The CDR3 region has the DNA TGTGCCAGCTCACCACCGGCAGGGGTTAACACCGGGGAGCTGTTTTTT. Its protein is CASSPPAGVNTGELFF.

In its sample, this clone was seen a few times. V gene TRBV7-2 combines with J gene TRBJ1-1; D perhaps matches TRBD1 (5 bases). Germline lookup yields CDR1 SGHTA and CDR2 FQGNSA. The CDR3 has 15 residues. The V and J ends lost 4 bases and 1 base respectively, with 13 bases between them. CDR3 sequence (DNA): TGTGCCAGCAGCTACGGTCCAGGGAAGAACACTGAAGCTTTCTTT. Amino acids: CASSYGPGKNTEAFF.

This clone was seen repeatedly, ten times or more. Different DNA sequences within this sample yield the same CDR3. The gene calls are TRBV15 and TRBJ2-1; TRBD2 might be the D (6 bases). This CDR3 is built from 15 residues. CDR1 LNHNV and CDR2 YYDKDF come from the germline V gene (reference sequence). V lost 1 base to trimming and J lost 0 bases, with 7 bases between them. Written as DNA, the CDR3 is TGTGCCACCAGCAGAGGAGCGGGCTCCTACAATGAGCAGTTCTTC. It translates to CATSRGAGSYNEQFF.

The V and J genes are TRBV7-2 and TRBJ2-3; D gene uncertain. V shed 0 bases and J shed 3 bases, with 4 bases lying between them. The germline gives CDR1 SGHTA, CDR2 FQGNSA. The length of the CDR3 is 13 residues. The CDR3 region has the DNA TGTGCCAGCAGCTTAGCCAGAACAGATACGCAGTATTTT. Its translation is CASSLARTDTQYF.

This clone was counted many times. Its ends do not fully match the called genes, so a read error is possible. The chain carries TRBV7-7 and TRBJ2-1; D is unresolved. The germline CDR1 and CDR2 sequences are SSHAT and FNYEAQ (reference sequence). CDR3 length: 15 amino acids. CDR3 sequence reads: CASSPLVGSYNEQFF. The DNA for the CDR3 is TGTGCTAGCAGCCCCCTTGTCGGCTCCTACAATGAGCAGTTCTTC.

The CDR3 loop is CASSKTESNQPQHF. CDR3 DNA sequence: TGTGCCAGCAGCAAGACGGAGAGCAATCAGCCCCAGCATTTT. The chain combines TRBV21-1 with TRBJ1-5. TRBV21-1 is a pseudogene. The CDR3 totals 14 residues.

The rearrangement links TRBV7-2 to TRBJ2-3; the D gene is possibly TRBD2 (5 bases). In germline, CDR1 is SGHTA, CDR2 FQGNSA. V was pared by 4 bases and J by 2 bases, with 22 bases between. There are 18 residues in the CDR3. The CDR3, as DNA: TGTGCCAGCAGCTCCTTTCCCACTAAACTAGTTTCCACAGATACGCAGTATTTT. Translated: CASSSFPTKLVSTDTQYF.